These 9 T cell receptor beta chains were sequenced from one sample in a study of blood T cell repertoires in COVID-19. The data were produced by immunoSEQ multiplex PCR, yet TCRdb's version contains in-frame clones alone and is incomplete. The sample lists 350,000 to 400,000 clones; roughly nine tenths were seen once. The sequencing input was PBMCs or T cells enriched from blood (not recorded which). The source is a woman between 35 and 50 years old who had been exposed to COVID-19.

The chain has TRBV7-9 and TRBJ1-2; 9 bases fit TRBD1. Losses at the gene ends were 4 bases for V and 4 bases for J; bases not matched to a gene: 10. The CDR3 loop spans 16 amino acids. Per the germline V gene, CDR1 is SEHNR and CDR2 is FQNEAQ (reference sequence). The CDR3 sequence: CASSSPLGQGSYGYTF. The CDR3 DNA sequence: TGTGCCAGCAGCTCACCCTTGGGACAGGGTAGCTATGGCTACACCTTC.

The genes are TRBV6-5 and TRBJ2-5, with TRBD2 identical over 7 bases. The CDR3 runs 15 residues. V shed 3 bases and J 2 bases; nucleotides not matched to a gene: 6. Germline CDR1 MNHEY, CDR2 SVGAGI. The CDR3 sequence: CASSYTGTIQETQYF. The DNA of the CDR3 is TGTGCCAGCAGTTATACGGGGACTATACAAGAGACCCAGTACTTC.

The chain combines TRBV4-3 with TRBJ1-1; D not resolved. Trimming shortened V by 4 bases and J by 1 base, and 13 bases separated the two germline ends. The germline gives CDR1 LGHNA, CDR2 YSLEER. This CDR3 has 15 amino acids. The CDR3: CASSLSAGSNTEAFF. The CDR3 DNA reads as TGCGCCAGCAGCCTTTCCGCGGGGTCGAACACTGAAGCTTTCTTT.

J is TRBJ2-1 and V is TRBV9, with 10 bases matching TRBD2. With 6 bases clipped from V and 3 bases from J, the junction kept 3 bases outside the gene matches. The germline gives CDR1 SGDLS, CDR2 YYNGEE. The CDR3 consists of 14 residues. The CDR3 sequence: CASNLAGDYNEQFF. DNA for the CDR3: TGTGCCAGCAACCTAGCGGGGGACTACAATGAGCAGTTCTTC.

V is TRBV19 and J is TRBJ1-1, with a weak D call TRBD1 (5 bases). V was cut by 7 bases and J by 9 bases, with 21 bases left in between. This CDR3 spans 14 amino acids. Germline values: CDR1 LNHDA, CDR2 SQIVND (reference sequence). CDR3 DNA sequence: TGTGCCAGTACTCTGGGGAAGGGGAAGAAAAAAGCTTTCTTT. Its translation: CASTLGKGKKKAFF.

The gene calls are TRBV15 and TRBJ2-3; TRBD2 agrees at 15 bases. The CDR3 runs 19 residues. The ends lost 0 bases at V and 2 bases at J; junction bases unmatched: 6. The germline gives CDR1 LNHNV, CDR2 YYDKDF (reference sequence). The CDR3 loop is CATSRDRTSGRAPTDTQYF. In nucleotides, the CDR3 is TGTGCCACCAGCAGAGATAGGACTAGCGGGAGGGCCCCCACAGATACGCAGTATTTT.

The rearrangement joins TRBV28 to TRBJ1-5; D may be TRBD1 (5 bases). The CDR3 consists of 15 residues. The ends were cut back, 6 bases at V and 7 bases at J, with 19 bases in the middle. Germline CDR1 MDHEN, CDR2 SYDVKM. The CDR3 DNA reads as TGTGCCAGCAGCTTGCCTTCGGGGGGTACCCAGCCCCAGCATTTT. The encoded protein is CASSLPSGGTQPQHF.

This clone was detected a few times. The chain carries TRBV6-5 and TRBJ1-1; tentatively, D is TRBD1 (6 bases). The germline V gene has CDR1 MNHEY and CDR2 SVGAGI. The CDR3 loop spans 15 amino acids. V dropped 0 bases and J dropped 6 bases, with 14 bases sitting between them. CDR3 sequence reads: CASSYSTGRTAEAFF. As DNA, the CDR3 is TGTGCCAGCAGTTACTCGACAGGTAGAACGGCTGAAGCTTTCTTT.

This clone showed up just once. J is TRBJ1-5 and V is TRBV6-1, with D possibly TRBD1 on 5 matching bases. With 2 bases removed from V and 11 bases from J, the gap between germline ends came to 13 bases. The CDR3 is 13 residues long. CDR1 and CDR2 from the germline V gene are MNHNS and SASEGT. In DNA form, the CDR3 reads TGTGCCAGCAGTGAATTAGACAGTTGGGCCCAGCATTTT. Protein sequence: CASSELDSWAQHF.